This T cell receptor beta chain was identified during a study of naive and memory T cell subsets. Broader study findings: RNA-based TCR counts may shift with T cell activation and differentiation. No ground truth validated the naive and memory repertoire findings. Over 85% of naive TCR sequences appeared only once after error correction, unlike memory subsets.

Alpha and beta libraries were amplified separately from the second PCR onward. CDR1 is SGHNT, CDR2 YYREEE, per germline (reference sequence). With 0 bases clipped from V and 2 bases from J, the junction kept 1 base outside the gene matches. The CDR3 covers 14 residues. There are a few counts of this clonotype. Its antigen is unidentified. A read error may explain this, as a much larger clone is one base away. The beta constant-region primer was an equimolar mix of two oligonucleotides covering TRBC1 and TRBC2. Each CDR3 protein gets one entry after TCRdb re-called the UMI-ligation and nested PCR reads with MiXCR. This sample has 84,000 or so distinct CDR3 sequences; roughly 7% occur once, and the top ten carry roughly 1.5%.

The TCR originated in a human donor in good health. The gene calls are TRBV5-4 and TRBJ2-7, with 8 bases aligning to TRBD1. The sequencing sample was made of central memory CD4+ T cells from blood. The CDR3: CASSLDRGTYEQYF. Here the CDR3 DNA reads TGTGCCAGCAGCTTGGACAGGGGGACCTACGAGCAGTACTTC.